What follows are 15 T cell receptor beta chains derived from one specimen sequenced in a study of Tregs in tolerant kidney transplant recipients. Clones were sequenced by immunoSEQ multiplex PCR, and TCRdb holds only the in-frame ones, with some missing. The table lists approximately 6,400 clones. Mixed chimerism was transient after nonmyeloablative marrow transplants from related graft donors. Source: CD8+ T cells from blood (PBMCs), taken 12 months after the transplant. These receptors were taken from a human patient who received a combined kidney and bone marrow transplant. Among the T cells, some may be from the graft donor.

Regarding this clone: Read data end 3 residues before the CDR3 end; the end is taken from the germline J gene. This chain connects TRBV13 to TRBJ2-7, with D hard to call. V lost 4 bases, J lost 0 bases, and 10 bases lay in between. This CDR3 comprises 14 residues. Germline assignment: CDR1 PRHDT and CDR2 FYEKMQ (reference sequence). CDR3 region: CASSWAESSYEQYF. The covered CDR3 bases are TGTGCCAGCAGCTGGGCCGAGAGCTCCTACGAG. Complete variable domain (other parts from reference TRBV13 and TRBJ2-7): AAGVIQSPRHLIKEKRETATLKCYPIPRHDTVYWYQQGPGQDPQFLISFYEKMQSDKGSIPDRFSAQQFSDYHSELNMSSLELGDSALYFCASSWAESSYEQYFGPGTRLTVT.

Of note for this clone: The read ends 3 residues early relative to the CDR3; the germline J gene fills the gap. The rearrangement joins TRBV7-9 to TRBJ2-1; the match to TRBD2 covers 9 bases. The CDR3 extends over 15 amino acids. J gave up 8 bases and V 6 bases, and 11 bases lay outside the gene matches. The germline gives CDR1 SEHNR, CDR2 FQNEAQ (reference sequence). Partial CDR3 DNA: TGTGCCAGCAGTCCTCCGGGACTAGCCGGCGATGAG. Residues: CASSPPGLAGDE. The CDR3 in full is CASSPPGLAGDEQFF.

Concerning this clone: The CDR3 end falls 3 residues outside the read, so it is completed with the germline J gene. The rearrangement joins TRBV6-2 or TRBV6-3 to TRBJ2-5, with 9 positions matching TRBD1. V was clipped by 2 bases and J by 4 bases; unmatched bases: 5. CDR1 is MNHEY, CDR2 SVGEGT, per germline. This CDR3 region has 15 residues. The covered CDR3 bases are TGTGCCAGCAGTTACGACGGACAGGGGTTAGAGACC. Amino acid sequence: CASSYDGQGLET. The whole CDR3 region reads CASSYDGQGLETQYF.

CDR3: CAWKTLQTGAYEQYF. Partial CDR3 DNA: TGTGCCTGGAAGACCTTACAGACAGGGGCCTACGAG. The chain recombines TRBV30 with TRBJ2-7, with 8 bases identical to TRBD1. The read finishes 3 residues shy of the CDR3 end, and the germline J gene is used to complete it. CDR1 and CDR2 from the germline V gene are GTSNPN and SVGIG (reference sequence). J gave up 2 bases and V 4 bases, and 10 bases lay outside the gene matches. The CDR3 runs to 15 residues.

Measured by frequency, this clone is medium-sized. The read halts 3 residues ahead of the CDR3 end, with the missing end drawn from the germline J gene. The chain links TRBV19 to TRBJ1-6; 9 positions match TRBD1. The CDR3 is 13 amino acids. The junction had 5 bases not matched to a gene; V was cut back by 8 bases and J by 9 bases. CDR1 is LNHDA and CDR2 is SQIVND in the germline V gene (reference sequence). The CDR3 loop reads CASDTGGFSPLHF. The covered CDR3 bases are TGTGCCAGTGATACAGGGGGCTTTTCACCC.

Comments on this clone: The observed sequence ends 3 residues before the CDR3 terminus, with the missing tail filled in from the germline J gene. The V gene is TRBV19, the J gene TRBJ2-1; 12 nucleotides match TRBD2. Germline-derived CDR1 and CDR2 are LNHDA and SQIVND (reference sequence). Trimming took 7 bases from V and 1 from J; bases not matched to a gene: 2. The CDR3 sequence is 15 residues long. CDR3 protein: CASKLAGGSYNEQFF. The sequenced CDR3 bases are TGTGCCAGTAAGCTAGCGGGAGGGTCCTACAATGAG.

On this clone itself: The read falls 3 residues short of the CDR3 end, and the missing part is taken from the germline J gene. This chain connects TRBV7-8 to TRBJ1-2; 7 bases map to TRBD1. V gave up 1 base and J gave up 4 bases; unmatched junction bases: 12. This CDR3 is built from 17 residues. Germline CDR1 SGHVS, CDR2 FQNEAQ. CDR3 residues: CASSLGGTASNPYGYTF. The part of the CDR3 DNA that was read is TGTGCCAGCAGCTTAGGGGGGACAGCTAGTAACCCCTATGGC.

Notes on this clone: The read stops 3 residues short of the end of the CDR3; the missing end is completed from the germline J gene. V usage is TRBV7-9 and J usage is TRBJ2-1, with D possibly matching TRBD2 (5 bases). Germline CDR1 SEHNR, CDR2 FQNEAQ (reference sequence). This CDR3 spans 14 amino acids. V was shortened by 6 bases and J by 6 bases, with 15 bases between the two germline ends. The CDR3: CASSLRRAGNEQFF. The sequenced part of the CDR3 DNA is TGTGCCAGCAGTCTCAGGCGGGCGGGCAATGAG.

About this clone itself: The read terminates 3 residues before the CDR3 end, so the remaining end is supplied by the germline J gene. The chain employs TRBV19 and TRBJ2-7; TRBD2 might be the D (7 bases). The germline CDR1 and CDR2 sequences are LNHDA and SQIVND (reference sequence). The germline V and J ends were trimmed by 5 bases and 0 bases, with 11 bases remaining between them. The CDR3 has 14 amino acids. The CDR3 region is CASSWGGDSYEQYF. CDR3 DNA (partial): TGTGCCAGTAGTTGGGGGGGCGACTCCTACGAG.

About this clone itself: The sequence runs out 3 residues before the end of the CDR3; the remainder is reconstructed from the germline J gene. V gene TRBV7-6 combines with J gene TRBJ2-7, with a tentative D call TRBD2 (6 bases). Trimming shortened V by 6 bases and J by 6 bases, and 15 bases separated the two germline ends. CDR1 and CDR2 from the germline V gene are SGHVS and FNYEAQ. The length of the CDR3 is 13 residues. CDR3 bases read: TGTGCCAGCAGTTCCCAAACTAGCTTCGAG. Amino acid sequence: CASSSQTSFE. The entire CDR3 reads CASSSQTSFEQYF.

Frequency places this clone as hyperexpanded. The observed sequence ends 3 residues before the CDR3 terminus, with the missing tail filled in from the germline J gene. The chain employs TRBV9 and TRBJ2-1; 7 nucleotides align to TRBD2. Per the germline V gene, CDR1 is SGDLS and CDR2 is YYNGEE. J lost 5 bases, V lost 2 bases, and 13 bases had no gene match. CDR3 length equals 17 residues. CDR3: CASSVGGRALLDNEQFF. CDR3 DNA, as far as it was read: TGTGCCAGCAGCGTGGGGGGGAGGGCCTTACTAGACAATGAG.

A word on this clone: The missing CDR3 end, 3 residues past where the read stops, is filled in from the germline J gene. The rearrangement uses TRBV19 and TRBJ2-1; tentatively, D is TRBD1 (5 bases). The CDR3 is made up of 16 amino acids. Germline-derived CDR1 and CDR2 are LNHDA and SQIVND (reference sequence). Trimming removed 3 bases from V and 0 bases from J, with 12 bases in between. The covered CDR3 bases are TGTGCCAGTAGTATTTGGGGCAGGAGCTCCTACAATGAG. Translating gives CASSIWGRSSYNE. In full, the CDR3 reads CASSIWGRSSYNEQFF.

As concerns this clone: The read falls 3 residues short of the CDR3 end, and the missing part is taken from the germline J gene. The chain uses TRBV5-4 and TRBJ2-5; D is uncertain. This CDR3 spans 14 amino acids. Germline CDR1 is SGHNT and CDR2 is YYREEE (reference sequence). V lost 5 bases and J lost 0, with 11 bases in between. CDR3 DNA (partial): TGTGCCAGCAGTCTCCCCGCAGACCAAGAGACC. Translation: CASSLPADQET. In full, the CDR3 is CASSLPADQETQYF.

Comments on this clone: The read ends 3 residues shy of where the CDR3 ends; the end is completed using the germline J gene. The chain recombines TRBV2 with TRBJ2-7, with TRBD1 matching 9 bases. V was pared by 8 bases and J by 6 bases, with 14 bases of the junction left unmatched. The CDR3 is made up of 15 amino acids. Looked up from germline, CDR1 is SNHLY and CDR2 is FYNNEI. The CDR3 bases that were read are TGTGCCAGCGACGTCGGGGGGACAGGGCTGTCCGAG. Translated, it gives CASDVGGTGLSE. The whole CDR3 sequence reads CASDVGGTGLSEQYF.

Turning to this clone: Read data end 3 residues before the CDR3 end; the end is taken from the germline J gene. The rearrangement links TRBV5-4 to TRBJ2-3; D not resolved. V was clipped by 4 bases and J by 4 bases, with 10 bases between them. The CDR3 runs to 13 residues. CDR1 and CDR2 (germline): SGHNT, YYREEE (reference sequence). The CDR3 reads CASSEAASDTQYF. CDR3 bases read: TGTGCCAGCAGCGAGGCGGCATCAGATACG.